This T cell receptor beta chain was sequenced for a study of control samples from healthy donors and cancer patients. Deletions cut 0 bases from V and 0 bases from J, with 6 bases between. There are 16 residues in the CDR3. The V gene's germline CDR1 is MNHNS and CDR2 SASEGT. Profiling relied on immunoSEQ multiplex PCR, and the TCRdb table lists in-frame clones only, not all of them. This sample yields roughly 120,000 clones, of which about 88% are seen a single time; 2.3% belongs to the top ten. Sequenced input: blood. The TCR was taken from a woman in her 70s in good health. The chain is built from TRBV6-1 and TRBJ1-6; D gene ambiguous. Here the CDR3 DNA reads TGTGCCAGCAGTGAAGCAGATAGCTCCTATAATTCACCCCTCCACTTT. It encodes CASSEADSSYNSPLHF.